This TCR beta chain was retrieved from a study of shared clonotypes between healthy human individuals. Study context: The cohort comprised a couple of women and a few men. Their ages spanned 18 to 49 years.

The CDR3 sequence is 13 residues long. CDR1 and CDR2 from the germline V gene are GTSNPN and SVGIG (reference sequence). Trimming left V 4 bases short and J 9 bases short, with 16 bases between. Study-level points and caveats: The study generally estimated greater richness for naive than memory subsets.

The data were produced by immunoSEQ multiplex PCR, yet TCRdb's version contains in-frame clones alone and is incomplete. The profile shows approximately 2,000,000 clones, roughly 92% of them singletons. Worth noting for this clone: Its target is not known.

The rearrangement joins TRBV30 to TRBJ2-1, with D perhaps being TRBD1 or TRBD2 (5 bases each). The sequencing sample was made of naive CD4+ T cells from PBMCs. Subset meaning: CD45RA+ positively selected. The receptor was isolated from a man between 18 and 35 years old in good health. Some clones in this sample may be carry-over from other donors' samples. The CDR3 protein is CAWTLQGVGEQFF. For the CDR3, the DNA is TGTGCCTGGACCCTTCAGGGAGTCGGTGAGCAGTTCTTC.